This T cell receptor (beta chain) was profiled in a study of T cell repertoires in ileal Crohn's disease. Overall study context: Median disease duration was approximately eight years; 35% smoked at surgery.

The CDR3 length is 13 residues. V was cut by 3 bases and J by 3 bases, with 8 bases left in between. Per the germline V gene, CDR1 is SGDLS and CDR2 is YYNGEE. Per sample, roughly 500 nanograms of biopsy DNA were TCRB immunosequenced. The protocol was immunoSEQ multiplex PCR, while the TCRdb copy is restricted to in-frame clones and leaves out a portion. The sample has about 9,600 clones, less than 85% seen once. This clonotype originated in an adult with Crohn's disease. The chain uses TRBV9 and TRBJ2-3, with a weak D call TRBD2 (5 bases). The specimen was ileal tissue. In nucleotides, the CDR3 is TGTGCCAGCAGCGGTAGCGAGACAGATACGCAGTATTTT. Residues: CASSGSETDTQYF.